One sample yielded the 21 T cell receptor beta chains listed below, sequenced in a study of beta chain features in type 1 diabetes. The sequenced template was cDNA made from the entire isolated RNA. Generated by immunoSEQ multiplex PCR, the TCRdb table keeps only in-frame clones and is missing some. The sample lists around 40,000 clones, 64% seen once, with roughly 2% in the top ten. The sample comprised Tregs from blood. These receptors were obtained from a woman aged 25 to 39 in good health.

This clone was counted a single time. The V and J genes are TRBV5-1 and TRBJ2-3; the match to TRBD2 covers 14 bases. Germline V gene sequence: CDR1 SGHRS, CDR2 YFSETQ. The length of the CDR3 is 15 residues. The J segment lost 6 bases and the V segment lost 4 bases, leaving 4 bases of the junction unmatched. The CDR3 DNA is TGCGCCAGCAGCGTGGGACTAGCGGGAGTGGATACGCAGTATTTT. Protein sequence: CASSVGLAGVDTQYF.

The chain recombines TRBV4-2 with TRBJ1-5; D ambiguous. Trimming left V 0 bases short and J 6 bases short, with 6 bases between. The CDR3 consists of 13 residues. Germline CDR1 and CDR2: LGHNA and YNFKEQ. This chain's CDR3 is CASSQDAGQPQHF. The CDR3 DNA is TGTGCCAGCAGCCAAGATGCAGGTCAGCCCCAGCATTTT.

The chain has TRBV6-6 and TRBJ1-1; D is uncertain. In germline, CDR1 is MNHNY, CDR2 SVGAGI (reference sequence). V was cut by 7 bases and J by 4 bases, with 16 bases left in between. The CDR3 loop spans 14 amino acids. The CDR3 nucleotides read TGTGCCAGCATCGTCCGTGGGTCAGGCACTGAAGCTTTCTTT. This sequence encodes CASIVRGSGTEAFF.

The chain combines TRBV6-4 with TRBJ2-1; 12 bases match TRBD2. The CDR3 loop spans 16 amino acids. CDR1 and CDR2 (germline): MRHNA, SNTAGT. The V segment lost 5 bases and the J segment 3 bases; nucleotides outside the gene matches: 5. The CDR3 reads CASSSLAGGLYNEQFF. The CDR3 DNA is TGTGCCAGCAGTTCACTAGCGGGAGGACTCTACAATGAGCAGTTCTTC.

The chain has TRBV29-1 and TRBJ1-2, with D possibly matching TRBD1 (5 bases). Germline CDR1 is SQVTM and CDR2 is ANQGSEA. The CDR3 covers 11 residues. Trimming pared 7 bases from V and 2 bases from J, leaving 8 bases between. CDR3 nucleotides: TGCAGCGCCCGACAGAACTATGGCTACACCTTC. Encoded protein: CSARQNYGYTF.

The rearrangement joins TRBV7-2 to TRBJ2-1; TRBD2 agrees at 7 bases. CDR1 SGHTA and CDR2 FQGNSA come from the germline V gene. Trimming took 5 bases from V and 10 from J; bases not matched to a gene: 8. The CDR3 loop spans 13 amino acids. The DNA for the CDR3 is TGTGCCAGCAGCCCACGGACTAGTAGCGAGCAGTTCTTC. This translates into CASSPRTSSEQFF.

The chain combines TRBV11-2 with TRBJ1-2, with 7 positions matching TRBD1. CDR3 length: 19 residues. V gave up 0 bases and J gave up 8 bases; unmatched junction bases: 21. The V gene's germline CDR1 is SGHAT and CDR2 FQNNGV. The CDR3 region is CASSLDHWKPGQGERGYTF. The CDR3 region has the DNA TGTGCCAGCAGCTTAGATCATTGGAAACCGGGGCAGGGGGAGCGAGGCTACACCTTC.

This chain joins TRBV7-9 and TRBJ1-1; no clear D. Germline-derived CDR1 and CDR2 are SEHNR and FQNEAQ (reference sequence). Trimming pared 3 bases from V and 0 bases from J, leaving 5 bases between. This CDR3 has 13 residues. The CDR3 region has the DNA TGTGCCAGCAGCTTTTCTTTGAACACTGAAGCTTTCTTT. Amino acids: CASSFSLNTEAFF.

The genes are TRBV4-3 and TRBJ2-2, with D possibly TRBD1 on 5 matching bases. V was cut by 0 bases and J by 1 base, with 12 bases left in between. This CDR3 contains 17 residues. From germline, CDR1 is LGHNA and CDR2 YSLEER. This CDR3 reads CASSQDPHTGNTGELFF. The CDR3 nucleotides are TGCGCCAGCAGCCAAGATCCACACACAGGGAACACCGGGGAGCTGTTTTTT.

This chain connects TRBV28 to TRBJ2-7; D uncertain. The CDR3 length is 11 residues. V was shortened by 6 bases and J by 3 bases, with 6 bases between the two germline ends. Germline CDR1 reads MDHEN; CDR2 reads SYDVKM. For the CDR3, the DNA is TGTGCCAGCAGACCCTACTACGAGCAGTACTTC. It is translated as CASRPYYEQYF.

The chain joins TRBV5-4 to TRBJ2-1; 9 nucleotides match TRBD2. Germline values: CDR1 SGHNT, CDR2 YYREEE (reference sequence). The CDR3 length is 15 residues. Trimming removed 4 bases from V and 4 bases from J; junction bases left unmatched: 6. The CDR3 DNA is TGTGCCAGCAGCCGATTAGCGGGAGTATACAATGAGCAGTTCTTC. Protein sequence: CASSRLAGVYNEQFF. The entire variable domain, with the rest obtained from reference TRBV5-4 and TRBJ2-1, is as follows: ETGVTQSPTHLIKTRGQQVTLRCSSQSGHNTVSWYQQALGQGPQFIFQYYREEENGRGNFPPRFSGLQFPNYSSELNVNALELDDSALYLCASSRLAGVYNEQFFGPGTRLTVL.

The chain combines TRBV29-1 with TRBJ2-7; 7 nucleotides agree with TRBD1. Germline V gene sequence: CDR1 SQVTM, CDR2 ANQGSEA. The CDR3 spans 13 residues. Losses at the gene ends were 5 bases for V and 0 bases for J; bases not matched to a gene: 4. CDR3 sequence: CSVRRTGSYEQYF. The CDR3 DNA reads as TGCAGCGTTCGGAGGACAGGCTCCTACGAGCAGTACTTC.

This chain connects TRBV7-9 to TRBJ1-6, with TRBD1 matching over 7 bases. V lost 1 base to trimming and J lost 8 bases; unmatched junction nucleotides: 2. Per germline, CDR1 SEHNR and CDR2 FQNEAQ (reference sequence). CDR3 length: 14 amino acids. Here the CDR3 DNA reads TGTGCCAGCAGCTTAGAGGGGGCAGATTCACCCCTCCACTTT. It is translated as CASSLEGADSPLHF.

There are a few counts of this clone. The chain carries TRBV7-8 and TRBJ2-1, with D unresolved. Looked up from germline, CDR1 is SGHVS and CDR2 is FQNEAQ. V shed 5 bases and J shed 9 bases, with 8 bases lying between them. The CDR3 sequence is 11 residues long. In DNA form, the CDR3 reads TGTGCCAGCAGCCCCCTCAGTGAGCAGTTCTTC. This translates into CASSPLSEQFF.

A word on this clone: It is unclear where the CDR3 begins or ends on the DNA, so no DNA is shown, and the CDR3 is as TCRdb lists it. V gene TRBV7-8 combines with J gene TRBJ2-1; the listed D gene, TRBD1, was not tested against the DNA. Termini included, the CDR3 measures 15 amino acids. Per the germline V gene, CDR1 is SGHVS and CDR2 is FQNEAQ. The CDR3 reads CASSLFGVGTAALFF.

The rearrangement links TRBV10-3 to TRBJ2-1; 16 bases map to TRBD2. This CDR3 is 13 amino acids long. J was trimmed by 15 bases and V by 6 bases; bases with no gene match: 5. Germline lookup yields CDR1 ENHRY and CDR2 SYGVKD. The chain's CDR3 is CAIRGTSGRAAFF. The CDR3 DNA follows: TGTGCCATCAGGGGGACTAGCGGGAGGGCTGCGTTCTTC.

The chain uses TRBV5-1 and TRBJ2-5; 8 bases are shared with TRBD1. CDR1 and CDR2 from the germline V gene are SGHRS and YFSETQ. The length of the CDR3 is 14 residues. The V segment lost 2 bases and the J segment 2 bases; nucleotides outside the gene matches: 2. The CDR3 DNA follows: TGCGCCAGCAGCTTAGGACAGGGACAAGAGACCCAGTACTTC. This encodes CASSLGQGQETQYF.

The V and J genes are TRBV18 and TRBJ2-7; 12 nucleotides align to TRBD2. This CDR3 is 18 amino acids long. V shed 0 bases and J 7 bases; nucleotides not matched to a gene: 13. Germline CDR1 is KGHSH and CDR2 is LQKENI. CDR3 residues: CASSPPLSLAGGLEEQYF. Written as DNA, the CDR3 is TGTGCCAGCTCACCACCTCTGTCGCTAGCGGGAGGGCTGGAAGAGCAGTACTTC.

This rearrangement joins TRBV7-9 to TRBJ1-2, with 7 nucleotides matching TRBD1. V was pared by 3 bases and J by 8 bases, with 6 bases of the junction left unmatched. The CDR3 sequence is 13 residues long. From germline, CDR1 is SEHNR and CDR2 FQNEAQ (reference sequence). As DNA, the CDR3 is TGTGCCAGCAGCTTTGGAGGGGGCCGGGGCTACACCTTC. Protein product: CASSFGGGRGYTF.

V usage is TRBV4-3 and J usage is TRBJ1-4; 9 nucleotides line up with TRBD1. The trim removed 4 bases at V and 7 bases at J, leaving 4 bases unmatched. Germline CDR1 is LGHNA and CDR2 is YSLEER. This CDR3 is 14 amino acids long. The DNA for the CDR3 is TGCGCCAGCAGCCGGGACAGGGATGGTGAAAAACTGTTTTTT. Translating gives CASSRDRDGEKLFF.

This chain links TRBV7-9 with TRBJ2-7; TRBD2 aligns across 13 bases. The CDR3 is 16 residues long. With V trimmed by 4 bases and J by 0 bases, 3 bases remained unmatched. The V gene's germline CDR1 is SEHNR and CDR2 FQNEAQ (reference sequence). The CDR3 sequence: CASSWGLAGSSYEQYF. The CDR3 DNA follows: TGTGCCAGCAGCTGGGGACTAGCGGGGAGCTCCTACGAGCAGTACTTC. The complete variable domain, with remaining parts taken from reference TRBV7-9 and TRBJ2-7, reads DTGVSQNPRHKITKRGQNVTFRCDPISEHNRLYWYRQTLGQGPEFLTYFQNEAQLEKSRLLSDRFSAERPKGSFSTLEIQRTEQGDSAMYLCASSWGLAGSSYEQYFGPGTRLTVT.